The 31 T cell receptor beta chains given below trace back to one sample, sequenced in a study of OX40 agonist ivuxolimab in advanced cancers. Only in-frame clones appear in the TCRdb table, and some are missing; sequencing was by immunoSEQ multiplex PCR. Among roughly 77,000 clones listed, 81% were seen once. The sequencing used CD4+ or CD8+ T cells sorted from blood, collected in a trial of the OX40 agonist ivuxolimab. Receptor source: an adult with an advanced solid tumor such as melanoma, head and neck, liver or kidney cancer.

The chain carries TRBV29-1 and TRBJ2-1; 11 bases line up with TRBD2. Germline V gene data show CDR1 as SQVTM and CDR2 as ANQGSEA. This CDR3 is 13 amino acids long. Trimming at V came to 5 bases and at J to 6 bases, leaving 3 bases not matched to a gene. The CDR3 protein is CSVIAGGRNEQFF. As DNA, the CDR3 is TGCAGCGTTATAGCGGGGGGGCGCAATGAGCAGTTCTTC.

This clone was seen a single time. V usage is TRBV7-2 and J usage is TRBJ1-2; 8 bases fit TRBD1. Germline V CDR1 and CDR2: SGHTA, FQGNSA. This CDR3 spans 15 amino acids. V was clipped by 4 bases and J by 4 bases; unmatched bases: 8. As DNA, the CDR3 is TGTGCCAGCAGCTGGGGGGACAGGCAGGGCTATGGCTACACCTTC. Amino acid sequence: CASSWGDRQGYGYTF.

This clone has a single count. This chain uses TRBV29-1 with TRBJ2-1, with 8 nucleotides matching TRBD1. The CDR3 is 12 amino acids. V was clipped by 4 bases and J by 10 bases; unmatched bases: 6. Germline CDR1 reads SQVTM; CDR2 reads ANQGSEA. CDR3 sequence: CSVGGQGREQFF. As DNA, the CDR3 is TGCAGCGTTGGCGGACAGGGCCGGGAGCAGTTCTTC.

This rearrangement joins TRBV6-5 to TRBJ2-3, with 7 bases that match TRBD2. Losses at the gene ends were 2 bases for V and 2 bases for J; bases not matched to a gene: 4. The CDR3 is made up of 15 amino acids. The germline V gene encodes CDR1 MNHEY and CDR2 SVGAGI. CDR3 in amino acids: CASSYNSGPTDTQYF. The CDR3 region has the DNA TGTGCCAGCAGTTACAATAGCGGGCCCACAGATACGCAGTATTTT.

The chain carries TRBV27 and TRBJ1-5, with D perhaps matching TRBD1 (6 bases). V lost 4 bases to trimming and J lost 6 bases, with 19 bases between them. The CDR3 has 16 residues. The V gene's germline CDR1 is MNHEY and CDR2 SMNVEV (reference sequence). The CDR3 coding sequence is TGTGCCAGCAGTTCTAGCCCGACAGGATCGAGTCAGCCCCAGCATTTT. Its protein product is CASSSSPTGSSQPQHF.

This chain uses TRBV27 with TRBJ1-1, with 7 bases matching TRBD1. This CDR3 is built from 15 residues. CDR1 and CDR2 from the germline V gene are MNHEY and SMNVEV (reference sequence). The V gene end was trimmed by 5 bases and the J gene end by 1 base; junction bases not matched to a gene: 7. The DNA of the CDR3 is TGTGCCAGCAGTATCTATGGGACAGAGAACACTGAAGCTTTCTTT. Amino acids: CASSIYGTENTEAFF.

This clone was detected a few times. The V and J genes are TRBV30 and TRBJ1-5, with D possibly being TRBD1 (6 bases). V was cut by 1 base and J by 7 bases, with 11 bases left in between. This CDR3 has 13 amino acids. Germline CDR1 and CDR2: GTSNPN and SVGIG (reference sequence). The CDR3 DNA reads TGTGCCTGGAGTGATGGCGGGGGCCAGCCCCAGCATTTT. It codes for CAWSDGGGQPQHF.

This clone came up a few times. The V and J genes are TRBV2 and TRBJ2-1; TRBD2 is a possible D gene (6 bases). The CDR3 spans 17 residues. Per the germline V gene, CDR1 is SNHLY and CDR2 is FYNNEI. The germline V and J ends were trimmed by 6 bases and 1 base, with 19 bases remaining between them. The chain's CDR3 is CASSKDYLQISYNEQFF. The CDR3 bases are TGTGCCAGCAGCAAGGACTACCTCCAAATTTCCTACAATGAGCAGTTCTTC. Using reference TRBV2 and TRBJ2-1 for the parts outside the CDR3, the full variable domain is EPEVTQTPSHQVTQMGQEVILRCVPISNHLYFYWYRQILGQKVEFLVSFYNNEISEKSEIFDDQFSVERPDGSNFTLKIRSTKLEDSAMYFCASSKDYLQISYNEQFFGPGTRLTVL.

This clone came up a few times. The chain couples TRBV7-6 to TRBJ1-6; perhaps TRBD1 as D (5 bases). The CDR3 is 17 residues long. Trimming cost V 5 bases and J 4 bases, with 18 bases left between them. Germline CDR1 SGHVS, CDR2 FNYEAQ. CDR3 loop: CASSHRFERGYNSPLHF. The CDR3 region has the DNA TGTGCCAGCAGCCATCGATTTGAAAGGGGATATAATTCACCCCTCCACTTT.

The V and J genes are TRBV7-3 and TRBJ2-7; TRBD2 matches at 7 bases. J was trimmed by 2 bases and V by 3 bases; bases with no gene match: 4. The germline gives CDR1 SGHTA, CDR2 FQGTGA. CDR3 length: 14 amino acids. The CDR3 is CASSLGGVPYEQYF. The CDR3 DNA is TGTGCCAGCAGCTTGGGGGGGGTCCCCTACGAGCAGTACTTC.

Here the CDR3 reads CASSSIPRSDRGSPDEQFF. The CDR3 region has the DNA TGTGCCAGCAGTTCGATCCCCCGATCGGACAGGGGCTCTCCCGATGAGCAGTTCTTC. The V and J genes are TRBV28 and TRBJ2-1; 9 bases match TRBD1. After removal of 4 bases from V and 8 bases from J, the junction contained 21 bases not matched to a gene. The CDR3 has 19 amino acids. From germline, CDR1 is MDHEN and CDR2 SYDVKM.

The chain joins TRBV14 to TRBJ1-2; D unresolved. Deletions cut 4 bases from V and 4 bases from J, with 7 bases between. The CDR3 contains 12 residues. Germline CDR1 SGHDN, CDR2 FVKESK. The CDR3 DNA reads TGTGCCAGCAGCCCGGCGAGCTATGGCTACACCTTC. Translated, it gives CASSPASYGYTF. The whole variable domain, filled in from reference TRBV14 and TRBJ1-2, reads EAGVTQFPSHSVIEKGQTVTLRCDPISGHDNLYWYRRVMGKEIKFLLHFVKESKQDESGMPNNRFLAERTGGTYSTLKVQPAELEDSGVYFCASSPASYGYTFGSGTRLTVV.

V is TRBV29-1 and J is TRBJ2-1, with TRBD2 matching 9 bases. Germline CDR1 and CDR2: SQVTM and ANQGSEA. J lost 6 bases, V lost 2 bases, and 14 bases had no gene match. This CDR3 spans 17 amino acids. The CDR3 protein is CSVESWERGADLNEQFF. DNA for the CDR3: TGCAGCGTTGAATCCTGGGAGCGGGGGGCGGATCTCAATGAGCAGTTCTTC.

This clone has only a few counts. The V gene is TRBV9, the J gene TRBJ1-1; 9 bases match TRBD1. In germline, CDR1 is SGDLS, CDR2 YYNGEE. The CDR3 has 15 amino acids. With V trimmed by 0 bases and J by 5 bases, 5 bases remained unmatched. CDR3 loop: CASSVGGQGGTEAFF. The CDR3 DNA sequence: TGTGCCAGCAGCGTAGGGGGACAGGGAGGGACTGAAGCTTTCTTT.

This sequence joins TRBV5-4 and TRBJ1-4; D is unresolved. The length of the CDR3 is 16 residues. Germline lookup yields CDR1 SGHNT and CDR2 YYREEE (reference sequence). V was clipped by 0 bases and J by 5 bases, with 14 bases between them. The DNA for the CDR3 is TGTGCCAGCAGCTTGGGGGCGGCAGGCGTGAATGAAAAACTGTTTTTT. Translated, it gives CASSLGAAGVNEKLFF.

Comments on this clone: Mismatch with germline at one junction end may stem from a read error. The V call is TRBV2, the J call TRBJ2-3, with TRBD2 identical over 10 bases. The CDR3 length is 15 residues. Germline V CDR1 and CDR2: SNHLY, FYNNEI. DNA of the CDR3: TGTGCCAGCAGTCAAGCGGGGGGGCTGGGATATACGCAGTATTTT. Encoded protein: CASSQAGGLGYTQYF. Variable domain in full (rest from reference TRBV2 and TRBJ2-3): EPEVTQTPSHQVTQMGQEVILRCVPISNHLYFYWYRQILGQKVEFLVSFYNNEISEKSEIFDDQFSVERPDGSNFTLKIRSTKLEDSAMYFCASSQAGGLGYTQYFGPGTRLTVL.

This clone appeared once. The chain joins TRBV5-5 to TRBJ2-3, with 10 bases that match TRBD1. This CDR3 comprises 14 residues. J gave up 5 bases and V 4 bases, and 4 bases lay outside the gene matches. Germline V gene sequence: CDR1 SGHKS, CDR2 YYEKEE (reference sequence). The CDR3 DNA follows: TGTGCCAGCAGCCCCGGACAGGGGGTAGATACGCAGTATTTT. Protein: CASSPGQGVDTQYF.

The CDR3, as DNA: TGTGCCGCATCGGACCGGGACAGGGGGTTGTCTGAAGCTTTCTTT. This encodes CAASDRDRGLSEAFF. The chain combines TRBV4-2 with TRBJ1-1, with 11 bases matching TRBD1. Germline-derived CDR1 and CDR2 are LGHNA and YNFKEQ. The CDR3 covers 15 residues. The V and J ends lost 11 bases and 6 bases, in that order; junction bases with no gene match: 14.

The chain joins TRBV16 to TRBJ1-2; weak D call: TRBD1 (6 bases). The CDR3 runs to 12 residues. Germline CDR1 KGHSY, CDR2 FQNENV. V was cut by 5 bases and J by 7 bases, with 11 bases left in between. The CDR3 bases are TGTGCCAGCAGCGAAACAGGGTTTGGCTACACCTTC. Its protein product is CASSETGFGYTF.

This chain links TRBV7-2 with TRBJ1-1; D is unclear. This CDR3 has 12 amino acids. CDR1 and CDR2 (germline): SGHTA, FQGNSA. Deletions cut 9 bases from V and 4 bases from J, with 12 bases between. In DNA, the CDR3 is TGTGCCAGTACGCCCGGGGTCACTGAAGCTTTCTTT. Translation: CASTPGVTEAFF.

This clone is a singleton in its sample. This chain uses TRBV5-4 with TRBJ2-1; TRBD2 matches at 8 bases. The ends lost 4 bases at V and 0 bases at J; junction bases unmatched: 6. Germline CDR1 and CDR2: SGHNT and YYREEE (reference sequence). The CDR3 is 16 amino acids. This CDR3 is CASSSGGQSSYNEQFF. As DNA, the CDR3 is TGTGCCAGCAGCAGCGGGGGCCAGAGCTCCTACAATGAGCAGTTCTTC.

The chain joins TRBV5-4 to TRBJ1-1; D may be TRBD1 (5 bases). V lost 0 bases to trimming and J lost 7 bases, with 13 bases between them. There are 14 residues in the CDR3. Germline values: CDR1 SGHNT, CDR2 YYREEE (reference sequence). CDR3 sequence reads: CASSLVMDIGEAFF. CDR3 sequence (DNA): TGTGCCAGCAGCTTGGTGATGGACATTGGTGAAGCTTTCTTT.

This rearrangement joins TRBV7-9 to TRBJ1-1, with D possibly matching TRBD1 (5 bases). The V and J ends lost 6 bases and 12 bases respectively, with 17 bases between them. Germline values: CDR1 SEHNR, CDR2 FQNEAQ (reference sequence). This CDR3 has 12 residues. This CDR3 is CASSSRDLRPFF. In DNA form, the CDR3 reads TGTGCCAGCAGTTCCAGGGACCTTCGACCTTTCTTT.

The chain is built from TRBV5-1 and TRBJ1-3; 7 positions agree with TRBD1. Germline values: CDR1 SGHRS, CDR2 YFSETQ. The V gene end was trimmed by 4 bases and the J gene end by 0 bases; junction bases not matched to a gene: 7. The CDR3 runs 16 residues. Written as DNA, the CDR3 is TGCGCCAGCAGCCCAACGGGACAGACCTCTGGAAACACCATATATTTT. It codes for CASSPTGQTSGNTIYF.

The chain carries TRBV7-6 and TRBJ1-5; D is unclear. V lost 5 bases and J 4 bases, leaving 9 bases between the germline ends. Per the germline V gene, CDR1 is SGHVS and CDR2 is FNYEAQ. The CDR3 has 13 residues. The chain's CDR3 is CASSKGGNQPQHF. The CDR3 nucleotides are TGTGCCAGCAGCAAAGGAGGGAATCAGCCCCAGCATTTT.

The V call is TRBV6-6, the J call TRBJ1-2; 7 bases line up with TRBD1. V gave up 2 bases and J gave up 6 bases; unmatched junction bases: 6. Germline-derived CDR1 and CDR2 are MNHNY and SVGAGI (reference sequence). This CDR3 has 14 residues. CDR3 sequence reads: CASSYLDRVDGYTF. The CDR3 DNA is TGTGCCAGCAGTTACCTTGACAGGGTCGATGGCTACACCTTC.

J is TRBJ2-1 and V is TRBV5-4, with TRBD2 identical over 10 bases. Losses at the gene ends were 4 bases for V and 10 bases for J; bases not matched to a gene: 14. This CDR3 is 16 amino acids long. The V gene's germline CDR1 is SGHNT and CDR2 YYREEE (reference sequence). The CDR3 sequence is CASSPSGTSGIGEQFF. Written as DNA, the CDR3 is TGTGCCAGCAGCCCCAGTGGTACTAGCGGGATCGGGGAGCAGTTCTTC.

The chain joins TRBV28 to TRBJ1-5, with a tentative D call TRBD1 (6 bases). With 2 bases removed from V and 2 bases from J, the gap between germline ends came to 16 bases. There are 17 residues in the CDR3. From germline, CDR1 is MDHEN and CDR2 SYDVKM. The CDR3 loop reads CASSLGTGKVGNQPQHF. As DNA, the CDR3 is TGTGCCAGCAGTTTAGGTACAGGGAAGGTGGGCAATCAGCCCCAGCATTTT.

This rearrangement joins TRBV10-3 to TRBJ2-3; 11 nucleotides agree with TRBD2. Germline lookup yields CDR1 ENHRY and CDR2 SYGVKD. After removal of 10 bases from V and 2 bases from J, the junction contained 17 bases not matched to a gene. CDR3 size: 18 residues. CDR3 sequence: CASRGSKGTSGYTDTQYF. The CDR3 DNA reads as TGTGCCAGCCGAGGGAGTAAGGGGACTAGCGGATACACAGATACGCAGTATTTT.

The rearrangement joins TRBV5-1 to TRBJ1-1; maybe TRBD1 (5 bases). Germline V gene data show CDR1 as SGHRS and CDR2 as YFSETQ. The CDR3 is 12 amino acids. Deletions cut 4 bases from V and 6 bases from J, with 10 bases between. The CDR3 DNA is TGCGCCAGCAGCGATCAGGGTTCTGAAGCTTTCTTT. It specifies CASSDQGSEAFF.

The J gene is TRBJ2-1, the V gene TRBV28; TRBD2 agrees at 8 bases. Losses at the gene ends were 6 bases for V and 0 bases for J; bases not matched to a gene: 1. CDR1 is MDHEN, CDR2 SYDVKM, per germline. The CDR3 length is 14 residues. The CDR3: CASRSGGSYNEQFF. The DNA for the CDR3 is TGTGCCAGCAGAAGCGGGGGCTCCTACAATGAGCAGTTCTTC.